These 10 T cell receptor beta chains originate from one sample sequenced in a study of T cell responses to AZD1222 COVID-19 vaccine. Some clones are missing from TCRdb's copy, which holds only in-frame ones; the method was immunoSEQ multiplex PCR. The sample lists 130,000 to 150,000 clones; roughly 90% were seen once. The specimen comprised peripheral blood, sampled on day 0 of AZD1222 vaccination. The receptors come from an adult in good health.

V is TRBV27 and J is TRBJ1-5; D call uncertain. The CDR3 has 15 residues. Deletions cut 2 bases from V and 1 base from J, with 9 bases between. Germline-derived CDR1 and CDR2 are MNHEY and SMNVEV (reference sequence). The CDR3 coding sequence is TGTGCCAGCAGTTTAGGTCAGAGGAGCAATCAGCCCCAGCATTTT. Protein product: CASSLGQRSNQPQHF.

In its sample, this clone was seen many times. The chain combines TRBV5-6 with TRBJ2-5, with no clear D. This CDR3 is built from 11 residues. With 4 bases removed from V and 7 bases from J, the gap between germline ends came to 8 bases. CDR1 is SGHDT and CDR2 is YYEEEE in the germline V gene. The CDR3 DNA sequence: TGTGCCAGCAGCCTGACCGGGACCCAGTACTTC. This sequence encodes CASSLTGTQYF.

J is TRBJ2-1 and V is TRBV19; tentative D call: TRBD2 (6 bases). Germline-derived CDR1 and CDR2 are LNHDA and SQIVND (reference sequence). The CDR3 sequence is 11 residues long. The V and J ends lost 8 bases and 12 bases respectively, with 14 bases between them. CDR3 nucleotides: TGTGCCAGTTCTAGACTAGGGCCGCAGTTCTTC. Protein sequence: CASSRLGPQFF.

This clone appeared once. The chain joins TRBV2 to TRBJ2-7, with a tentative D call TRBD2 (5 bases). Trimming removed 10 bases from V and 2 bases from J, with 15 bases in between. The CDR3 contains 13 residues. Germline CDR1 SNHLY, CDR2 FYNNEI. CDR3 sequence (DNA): TGTGCCACCGCGACTATGCGGGCCTACGAGCAGTACTTC. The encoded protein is CATATMRAYEQYF.

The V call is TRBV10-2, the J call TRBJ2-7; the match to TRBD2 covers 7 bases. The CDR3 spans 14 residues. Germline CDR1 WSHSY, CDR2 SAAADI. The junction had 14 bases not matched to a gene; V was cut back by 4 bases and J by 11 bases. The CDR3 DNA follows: TGCGCCAGCAGTGGGCTGAGCGGGATGTCCTCAGAGTACTTC. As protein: CASSGLSGMSSEYF.

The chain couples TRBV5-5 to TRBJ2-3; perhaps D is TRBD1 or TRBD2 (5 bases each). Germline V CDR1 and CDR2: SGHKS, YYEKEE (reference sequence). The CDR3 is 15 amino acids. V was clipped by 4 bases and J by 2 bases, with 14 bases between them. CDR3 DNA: TGTGCCAGCAGCGCCCTACTAGGGGACACAGATACGCAGTATTTT. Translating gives CASSALLGDTDTQYF. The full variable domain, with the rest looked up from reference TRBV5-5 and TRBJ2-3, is DAGVTQSPTHLIKTRGQQVTLRCSPISGHKSVSWYQQVLGQGPQFIFQYYEKEERGRGNFPDRFSARQFPNYSSELNVNALLLGDSALYLCASSALLGDTDTQYFGPGTRLTVL.

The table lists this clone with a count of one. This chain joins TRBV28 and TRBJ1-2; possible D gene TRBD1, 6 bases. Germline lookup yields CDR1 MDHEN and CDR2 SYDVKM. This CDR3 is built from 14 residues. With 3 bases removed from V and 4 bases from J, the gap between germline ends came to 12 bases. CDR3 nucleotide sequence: TGTGCCAGCAGTTTCTTGCAGGGGACCTATGGCTACACCTTC. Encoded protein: CASSFLQGTYGYTF.

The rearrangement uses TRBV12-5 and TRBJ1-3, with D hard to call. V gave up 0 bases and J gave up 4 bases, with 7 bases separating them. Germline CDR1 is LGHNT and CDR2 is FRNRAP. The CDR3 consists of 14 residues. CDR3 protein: CASGLVGSGNTIYF. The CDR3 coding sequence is TGTGCTAGTGGTTTGGTAGGATCCGGAAACACCATATATTTT.

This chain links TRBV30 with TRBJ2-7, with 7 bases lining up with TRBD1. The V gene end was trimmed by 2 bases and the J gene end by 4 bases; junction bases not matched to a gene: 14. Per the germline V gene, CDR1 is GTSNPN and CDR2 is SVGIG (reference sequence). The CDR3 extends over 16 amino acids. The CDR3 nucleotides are TGTGCCTGGAGTCCCCTCGCCGGGACAGCAAATTACGAGCAGTACTTC. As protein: CAWSPLAGTANYEQYF. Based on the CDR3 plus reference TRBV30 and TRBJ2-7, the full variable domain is SQTIHQWPATLVQPVGSPLSLECTVEGTSNPNLYWYRQAAGRGLQLLFYSVGIGQISSEVPQNLSASRPQDRQFILSSKKLLLSDSGFYLCAWSPLAGTANYEQYFGPGTRLTVT.

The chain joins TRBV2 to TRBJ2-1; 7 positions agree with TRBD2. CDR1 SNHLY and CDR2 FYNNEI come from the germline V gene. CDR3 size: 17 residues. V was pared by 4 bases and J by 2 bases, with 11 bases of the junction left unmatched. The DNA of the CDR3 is TGTGCCAGCAGTGGCGGGGCTAGCGGTTTAGCCTACAATGAGCAGTTCTTC. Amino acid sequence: CASSGGASGLAYNEQFF.